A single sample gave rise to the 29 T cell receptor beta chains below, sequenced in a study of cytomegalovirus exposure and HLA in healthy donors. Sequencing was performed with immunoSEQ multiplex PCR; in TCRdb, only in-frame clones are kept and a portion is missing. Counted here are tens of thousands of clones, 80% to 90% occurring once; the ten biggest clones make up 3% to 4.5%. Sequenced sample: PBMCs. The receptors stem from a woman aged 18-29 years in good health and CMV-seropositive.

The CDR3 region is CASSLDYSSYNEQFF. In DNA form, the CDR3 reads TGTGCCAGCAGTTTGGACTATAGCTCCTACAATGAGCAGTTCTTC. The chain recombines TRBV6-1 with TRBJ2-1, with a tentative D call TRBD2 (6 bases). Germline CDR1 reads MNHNS; CDR2 reads SASEGT. This CDR3 contains 15 residues. Deletions cut 5 bases from V and 0 bases from J, with 11 bases between.

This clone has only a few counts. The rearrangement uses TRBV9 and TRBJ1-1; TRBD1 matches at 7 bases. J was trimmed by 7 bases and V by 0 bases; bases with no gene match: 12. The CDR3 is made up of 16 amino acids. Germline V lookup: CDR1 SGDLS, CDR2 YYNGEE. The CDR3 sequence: CASSVEGRGMWDEAFF. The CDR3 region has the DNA TGTGCCAGCAGCGTAGAAGGCAGGGGGATGTGGGATGAAGCTTTCTTT. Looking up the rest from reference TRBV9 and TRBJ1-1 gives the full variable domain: DSGVTQTPKHLITATGQRVTLRCSPRSGDLSVYWYQQSLDQGLQFLIQYYNGEERAKGNILERFSAQQFPDLHSELNLSSLELGDSALYFCASSVEGRGMWDEAFFGQGTRLTVV.

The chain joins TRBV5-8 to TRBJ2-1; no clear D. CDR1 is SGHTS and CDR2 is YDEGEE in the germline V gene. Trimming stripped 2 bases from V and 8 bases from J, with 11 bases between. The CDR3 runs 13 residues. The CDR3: CASSFIQIHEQFF. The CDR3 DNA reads TGTGCCAGCAGCTTCATCCAGATCCATGAGCAGTTCTTC.

CDR3 residues: CASSPRPGEYYGYTF. The CDR3 DNA follows: TGTGCCAGTAGTCCGCGGCCGGGGGAATACTATGGCTACACCTTC. V is TRBV19 and J is TRBJ1-2, with a tentative D call TRBD1 (5 bases). V was cut by 5 bases and J by 3 bases, with 16 bases left in between. Germline values: CDR1 LNHDA, CDR2 SQIVND (reference sequence). The CDR3 covers 15 residues.

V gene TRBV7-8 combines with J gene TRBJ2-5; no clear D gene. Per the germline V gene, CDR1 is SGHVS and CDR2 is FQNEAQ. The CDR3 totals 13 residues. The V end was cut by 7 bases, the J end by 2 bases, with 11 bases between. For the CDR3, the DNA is TGTGCCAGCACCCTCAGAGCGCAAGAGACCCAGTACTTC. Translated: CASTLRAQETQYF.

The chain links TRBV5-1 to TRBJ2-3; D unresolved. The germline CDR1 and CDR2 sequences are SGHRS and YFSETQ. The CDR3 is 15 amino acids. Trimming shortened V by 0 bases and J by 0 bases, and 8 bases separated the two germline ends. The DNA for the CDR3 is TGCGCCAGCAGCTTGGATGCAGGAAGCACAGATACGCAGTATTTT. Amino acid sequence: CASSLDAGSTDTQYF.

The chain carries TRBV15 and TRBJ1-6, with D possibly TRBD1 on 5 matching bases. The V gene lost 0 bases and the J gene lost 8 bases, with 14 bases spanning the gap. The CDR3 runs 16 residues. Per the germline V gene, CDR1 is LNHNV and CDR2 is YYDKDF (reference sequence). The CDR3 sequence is CATSRDRGGAHSPLHF. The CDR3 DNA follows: TGTGCCACCAGCAGAGATCGCGGTGGGGCGCATTCACCCCTCCACTTT.

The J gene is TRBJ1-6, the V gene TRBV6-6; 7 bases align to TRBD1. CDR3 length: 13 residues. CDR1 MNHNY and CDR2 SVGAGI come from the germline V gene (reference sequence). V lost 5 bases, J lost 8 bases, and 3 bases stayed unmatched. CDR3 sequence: CASSTTGDSPLHF. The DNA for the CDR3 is TGTGCCAGCAGTACTACAGGGGATTCACCCCTCCACTTT.

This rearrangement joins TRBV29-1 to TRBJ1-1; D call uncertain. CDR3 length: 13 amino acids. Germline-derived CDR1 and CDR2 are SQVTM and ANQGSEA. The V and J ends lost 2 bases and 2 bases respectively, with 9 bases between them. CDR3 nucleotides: TGCAGCGTTGAATGGCGGGTTAACACTGAAGCTTTCTTT. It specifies CSVEWRVNTEAFF.

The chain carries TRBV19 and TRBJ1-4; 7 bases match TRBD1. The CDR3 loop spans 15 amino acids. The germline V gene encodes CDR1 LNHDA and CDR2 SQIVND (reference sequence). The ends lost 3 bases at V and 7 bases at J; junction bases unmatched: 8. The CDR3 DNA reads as TGTGCCAGTAGTATCCGGGACAGAGGGCGTGAAAAACTGTTTTTT. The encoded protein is CASSIRDRGREKLFF. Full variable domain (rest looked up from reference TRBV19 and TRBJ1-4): DGGITQSPKYLFRKEGQNVTLSCEQNLNHDAMYWYRQDPGQGLRLIYYSQIVNDFQKGDIAEGYSVSREKKESFPLTVTSAQKNPTAFYLCASSIRDRGREKLFFGSGTQLSVL.

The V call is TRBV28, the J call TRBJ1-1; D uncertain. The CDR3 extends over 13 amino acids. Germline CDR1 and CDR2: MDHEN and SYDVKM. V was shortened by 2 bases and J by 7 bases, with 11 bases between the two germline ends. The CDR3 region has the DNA TGTGCCAGCAGTTTACTCGGCGGAAATGAAGCTTTCTTT. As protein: CASSLLGGNEAFF.

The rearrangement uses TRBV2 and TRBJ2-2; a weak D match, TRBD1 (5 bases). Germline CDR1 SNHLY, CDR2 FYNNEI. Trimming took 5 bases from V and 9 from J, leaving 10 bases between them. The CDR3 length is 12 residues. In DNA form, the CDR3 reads TGTGCCAGCAGTATTCAGGGATGGGAGCTGTTTTTT. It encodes CASSIQGWELFF.

The CDR3: CASRRSGAGNGELFF. The DNA of the CDR3 is TGTGCCAGCCGCCGCTCCGGGGCGGGGAACGGGGAGCTGTTTTTT. The chain uses TRBV28 and TRBJ2-2; D possibly corresponds to TRBD2 (6 bases). The CDR3 totals 15 residues. Germline V gene data show CDR1 as MDHEN and CDR2 as SYDVKM. Trimming removed 8 bases from V and 7 bases from J, with 20 bases in between.

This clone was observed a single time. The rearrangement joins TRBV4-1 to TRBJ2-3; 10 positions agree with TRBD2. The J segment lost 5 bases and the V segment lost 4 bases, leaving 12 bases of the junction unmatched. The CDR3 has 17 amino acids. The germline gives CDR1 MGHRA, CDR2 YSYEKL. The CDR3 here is CASSPFLAGEVGDTQYF. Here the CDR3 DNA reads TGCGCCAGCAGCCCCTTTCTAGCGGGGGAGGTTGGAGATACGCAGTATTTT.

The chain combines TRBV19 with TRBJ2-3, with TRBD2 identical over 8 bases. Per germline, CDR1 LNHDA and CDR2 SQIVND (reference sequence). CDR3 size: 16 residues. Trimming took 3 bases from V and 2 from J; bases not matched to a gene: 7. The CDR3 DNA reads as TGTGCCAGTAGTATTGGCCTAGCGGGTGCCACAGATACGCAGTATTTT. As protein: CASSIGLAGATDTQYF.

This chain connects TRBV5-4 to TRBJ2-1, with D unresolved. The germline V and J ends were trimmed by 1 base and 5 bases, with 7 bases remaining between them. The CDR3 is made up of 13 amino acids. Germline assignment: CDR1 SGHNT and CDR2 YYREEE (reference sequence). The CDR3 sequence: CASSLFANNEQFF. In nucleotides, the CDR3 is TGTGCCAGCAGCTTGTTCGCGAACAATGAGCAGTTCTTC.

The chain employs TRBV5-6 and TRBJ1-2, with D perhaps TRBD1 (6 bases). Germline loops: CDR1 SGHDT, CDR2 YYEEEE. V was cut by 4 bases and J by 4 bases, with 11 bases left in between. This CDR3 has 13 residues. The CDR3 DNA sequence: TGTGCCAGCAGCCAGGGGCCGATCTATGGCTACACCTTC. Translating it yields CASSQGPIYGYTF.

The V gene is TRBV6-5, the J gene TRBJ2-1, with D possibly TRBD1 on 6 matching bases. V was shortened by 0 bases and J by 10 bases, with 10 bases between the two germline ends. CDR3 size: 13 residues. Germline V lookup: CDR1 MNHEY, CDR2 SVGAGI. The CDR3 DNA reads TGTGCCAGCAGTTACTCGCCTACAGGGGAGCAGTTCTTC. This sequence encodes CASSYSPTGEQFF.

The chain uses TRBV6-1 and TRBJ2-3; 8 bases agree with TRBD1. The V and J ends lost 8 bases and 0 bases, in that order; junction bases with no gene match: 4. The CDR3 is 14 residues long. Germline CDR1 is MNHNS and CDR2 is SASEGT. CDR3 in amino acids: CASRRQGSTDTQYF. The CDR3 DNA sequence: TGTGCCAGCCGACGACAGGGGAGCACAGATACGCAGTATTTT.

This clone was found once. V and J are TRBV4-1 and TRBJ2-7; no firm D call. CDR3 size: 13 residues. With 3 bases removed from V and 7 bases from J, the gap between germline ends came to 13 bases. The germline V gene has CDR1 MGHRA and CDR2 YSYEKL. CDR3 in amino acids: CASSHSPFREQYF. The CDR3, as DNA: TGCGCCAGCAGCCACTCACCCTTTCGGGAGCAGTACTTC.

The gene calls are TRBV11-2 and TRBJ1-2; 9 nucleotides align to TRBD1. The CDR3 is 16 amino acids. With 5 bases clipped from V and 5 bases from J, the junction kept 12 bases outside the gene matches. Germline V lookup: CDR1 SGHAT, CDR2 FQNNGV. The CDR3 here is CASSVPRTGDRYGYTF. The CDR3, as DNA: TGTGCCAGCAGCGTACCTAGGACAGGGGATAGATATGGCTACACCTTC.

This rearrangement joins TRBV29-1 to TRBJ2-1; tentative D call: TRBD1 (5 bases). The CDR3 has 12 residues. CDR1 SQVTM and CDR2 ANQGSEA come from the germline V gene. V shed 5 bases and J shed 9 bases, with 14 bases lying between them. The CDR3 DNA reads TGCAGCGTTACAGGCACCGAAGGTGAGCAGTTCTTC. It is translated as CSVTGTEGEQFF.

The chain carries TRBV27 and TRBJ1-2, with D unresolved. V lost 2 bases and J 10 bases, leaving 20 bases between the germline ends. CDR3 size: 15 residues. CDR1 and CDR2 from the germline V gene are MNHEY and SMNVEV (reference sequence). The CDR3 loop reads CASSLRSVAGSTYTF. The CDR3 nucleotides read TGTGCCAGCAGTTTAAGGTCTGTGGCAGGCTCTACCTACACCTTC.

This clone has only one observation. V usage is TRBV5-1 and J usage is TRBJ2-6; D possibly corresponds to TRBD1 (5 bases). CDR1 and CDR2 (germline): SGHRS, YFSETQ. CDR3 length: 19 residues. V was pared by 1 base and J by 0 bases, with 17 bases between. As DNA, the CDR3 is TGCGCCAGCAGCTTGCCACAGGTTTCGTCCAACTCTGGGGCCAACGTCCTGACTTTC. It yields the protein CASSLPQVSSNSGANVLTF.

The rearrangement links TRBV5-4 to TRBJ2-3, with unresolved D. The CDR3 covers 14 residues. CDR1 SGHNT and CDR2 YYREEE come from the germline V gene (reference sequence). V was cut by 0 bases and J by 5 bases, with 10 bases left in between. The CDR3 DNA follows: TGTGCCAGCAGCTTGGCCGCGGATCAAGATACGCAGTATTTT. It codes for CASSLAADQDTQYF. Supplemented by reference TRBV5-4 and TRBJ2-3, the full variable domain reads ETGVTQSPTHLIKTRGQQVTLRCSSQSGHNTVSWYQQALGQGPQFIFQYYREEENGRGNFPPRFSGLQFPNYSSELNVNALELDDSALYLCASSLAADQDTQYFGPGTRLTVL.

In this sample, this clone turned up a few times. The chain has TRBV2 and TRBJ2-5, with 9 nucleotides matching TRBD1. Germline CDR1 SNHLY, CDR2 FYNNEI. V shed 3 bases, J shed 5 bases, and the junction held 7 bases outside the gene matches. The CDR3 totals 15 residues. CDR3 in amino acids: CASSEGQGYEETQYF. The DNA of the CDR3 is TGTGCCAGCAGTGAGGGACAGGGCTATGAGGAGACCCAGTACTTC.

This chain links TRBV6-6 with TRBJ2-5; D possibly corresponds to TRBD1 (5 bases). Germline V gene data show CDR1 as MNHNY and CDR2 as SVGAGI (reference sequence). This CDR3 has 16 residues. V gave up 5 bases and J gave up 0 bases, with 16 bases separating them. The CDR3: CASSRYGQTYQETQYF. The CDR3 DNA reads TGTGCCAGCAGTCGCTACGGACAAACGTACCAAGAGACCCAGTACTTC.

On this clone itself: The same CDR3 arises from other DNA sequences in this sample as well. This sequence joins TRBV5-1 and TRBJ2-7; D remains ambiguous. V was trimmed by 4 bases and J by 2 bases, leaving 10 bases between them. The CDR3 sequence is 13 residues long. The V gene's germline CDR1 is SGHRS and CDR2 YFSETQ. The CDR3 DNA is TGCGCCAGCAGCCTGGTTCCAGCCTACGAGCAGTACTTC. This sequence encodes CASSLVPAYEQYF.

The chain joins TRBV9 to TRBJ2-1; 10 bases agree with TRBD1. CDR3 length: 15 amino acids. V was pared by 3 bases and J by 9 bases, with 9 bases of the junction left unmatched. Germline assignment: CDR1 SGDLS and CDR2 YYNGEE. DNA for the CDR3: TGTGCCAGCAGCGCGATGGGACAGGGGAAAGGTGAGCAGTTCTTC. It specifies CASSAMGQGKGEQFF.